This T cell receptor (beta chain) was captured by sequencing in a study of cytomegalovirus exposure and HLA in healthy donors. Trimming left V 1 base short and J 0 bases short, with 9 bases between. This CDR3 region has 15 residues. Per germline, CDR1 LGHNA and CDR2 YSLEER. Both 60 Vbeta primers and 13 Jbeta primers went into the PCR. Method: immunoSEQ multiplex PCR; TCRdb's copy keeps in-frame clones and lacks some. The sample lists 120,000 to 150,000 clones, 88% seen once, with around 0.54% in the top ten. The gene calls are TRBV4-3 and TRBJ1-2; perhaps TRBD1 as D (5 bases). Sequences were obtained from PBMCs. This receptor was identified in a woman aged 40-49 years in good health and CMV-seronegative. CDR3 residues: CASSQVGQTNYGYTF. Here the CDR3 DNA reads TGCGCCAGCAGCCAAGTGGGGCAGACTAACTATGGCTACACCTTC.